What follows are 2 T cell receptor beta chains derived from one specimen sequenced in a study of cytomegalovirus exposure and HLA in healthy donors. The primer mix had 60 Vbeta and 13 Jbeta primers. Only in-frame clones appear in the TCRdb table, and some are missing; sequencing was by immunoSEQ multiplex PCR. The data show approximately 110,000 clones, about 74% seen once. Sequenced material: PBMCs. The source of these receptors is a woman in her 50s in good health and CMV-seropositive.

The CDR3 is CASSPMGGAGYEQYF. CDR3 DNA: TGTGCCAGCAGCCCTATGGGGGGGGCCGGCTACGAGCAGTACTTC. The chain uses TRBV9 and TRBJ2-7, with D maybe TRBD2 (7 bases). The CDR3 extends over 15 amino acids. CDR1 SGDLS and CDR2 YYNGEE come from the germline V gene. The V end was cut by 4 bases, the J end by 3 bases, with 17 bases between.

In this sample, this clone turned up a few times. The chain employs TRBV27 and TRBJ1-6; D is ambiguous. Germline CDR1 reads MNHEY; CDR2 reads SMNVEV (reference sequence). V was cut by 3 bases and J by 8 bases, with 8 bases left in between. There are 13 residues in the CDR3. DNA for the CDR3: TGTGCCAGCAGTTTTTCTACCCATTCACCCCTCCACTTT. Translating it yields CASSFSTHSPLHF.